The 19 T cell receptor beta chains given below trace back to one sample, sequenced in a study of blood T cell repertoires in COVID-19. The table came from immunoSEQ multiplex PCR; TCRdb's copy has only in-frame clones and leaves some out. Here the sample spans 300,000 to 400,000 clones, approximately 86% being singletons. Source material: peripheral blood. The receptors were gathered from a woman aged 55-70 years with COVID-19, enrolled during active disease.

The V call is TRBV6-4, the J call TRBJ1-5; D is ambiguous. The CDR3 totals 13 residues. Germline CDR1 is MRHNA and CDR2 is SNTAGT. V lost 5 bases and J 5 bases, leaving 10 bases between the germline ends. DNA of the CDR3: TGTGCCAGCAGTAGTACTGAGTATCAGCCCCAGCATTTT. Translation gives CASSSTEYQPQHF.

J is TRBJ2-5 and V is TRBV27, with no clear D. The V and J ends lost 5 bases and 7 bases respectively, with 14 bases between them. The CDR3 loop spans 13 amino acids. Germline V gene data show CDR1 as MNHEY and CDR2 as SMNVEV (reference sequence). CDR3 sequence (DNA): TGTGCCAGCAGTCCACCAACTACGGGGACCCAGTACTTC. This codes for CASSPPTTGTQYF.

The chain has TRBV6-5 and TRBJ2-5; D gene uncertain. V lost 6 bases and J lost 4, with 15 bases in between. Germline V gives CDR1 MNHEY, CDR2 SVGAGI. The CDR3 contains 14 residues. This chain's CDR3 is CASSPDTIRETQYF. The CDR3 bases are TGTGCCAGCAGCCCCGATACTATTCGAGAGACCCAGTACTTC.

The chain recombines TRBV6-5 with TRBJ1-1, with 7 bases matching TRBD1. Trimming cost V 4 bases and J 1 base; bases outside gene matches: 9. The CDR3 is made up of 16 amino acids. Germline V lookup: CDR1 MNHEY, CDR2 SVGAGI. The CDR3 loop is CASSSLEGTANTEAFF. Here the CDR3 DNA reads TGTGCCAGCAGTTCCCTAGAGGGGACAGCGAACACTGAAGCTTTCTTT.

This clone was detected only once. This rearrangement joins TRBV5-6 to TRBJ1-2; TRBD1 agrees at 12 bases. Germline CDR1 SGHDT, CDR2 YYEEEE. The CDR3 runs 15 residues. The V gene end was trimmed by 3 bases and the J gene end by 4 bases; junction bases not matched to a gene: 4. This CDR3 is CASSSWDRGPYGYTF. DNA for the CDR3: TGTGCCAGCAGCTCTTGGGACAGGGGGCCCTATGGCTACACCTTC.

The chain couples TRBV30 to TRBJ1-6; a weak D match, TRBD1 (5 bases). This CDR3 has 13 residues. Per the germline V gene, CDR1 is GTSNPN and CDR2 is SVGIG (reference sequence). With 1 base removed from V and 10 bases from J, the gap between germline ends came to 11 bases. The CDR3 sequence: CAWSGQGRSPLHF. CDR3 DNA sequence: TGTGCCTGGAGTGGGCAGGGAAGATCACCCCTCCACTTT.

This clone was seen more than once but under ten times. The rearrangement uses TRBV5-1 and TRBJ1-2; 9 bases agree with TRBD1. Germline-derived CDR1 and CDR2 are SGHRS and YFSETQ. The V and J ends lost 2 bases and 6 bases, in that order; junction bases with no gene match: 5. The CDR3 is made up of 14 amino acids. CDR3 amino acids: CASSFLTGGDGYTF. Here the CDR3 DNA reads TGCGCCAGCAGCTTCCTGACAGGGGGAGATGGCTACACCTTC.

The count of this clone is one. This chain links TRBV6-5 with TRBJ1-1, with 7 bases that match TRBD1. Trimming took 5 bases from V and 1 from J; bases not matched to a gene: 4. Germline V gene lookup returns CDR1 MNHEY and CDR2 SVGAGI. The CDR3 is 14 residues long. As DNA, the CDR3 is TGTGCCAGCAGTCTACAGGGGCAGAACACTGAAGCTTTCTTT. This codes for CASSLQGQNTEAFF.

The chain links TRBV6-1 to TRBJ1-2; D gene unclear. This CDR3 has 13 residues. V shed 0 bases and J shed 7 bases, with 9 bases lying between them. Germline assignment: CDR1 MNHNS and CDR2 SASEGT. This CDR3 is CASSEATGFGYTF. As DNA, the CDR3 is TGTGCCAGCAGTGAAGCCACGGGATTTGGCTACACCTTC.

CDR3 in amino acids: CASSPNQQGFEKLFF. The CDR3 nucleotides read TGTGCCAGCAGCCCTAATCAACAGGGGTTTGAAAAACTGTTTTTT. V gene TRBV3-1 (or the pseudogene TRBV3-2) combines with J gene TRBJ1-4, with 7 positions matching TRBD1. Germline CDR1 reads LGHDT; CDR2 reads YNNKEL (reference sequence). This CDR3 has 15 amino acids. V was pared by 4 bases and J by 7 bases, with 9 bases of the junction left unmatched.

The chain joins TRBV19 to TRBJ1-1; tentative D call: TRBD1 (5 bases). Deletions cut 5 bases from V and 4 bases from J, with 20 bases between. The CDR3 sequence is 16 residues long. CDR1 LNHDA and CDR2 SQIVND come from the germline V gene (reference sequence). As DNA, the CDR3 is TGTGCCAGTAGTTGGGGGGTCCGTCGTTGGAGCACTGAAGCTTTCTTT. This codes for CASSWGVRRWSTEAFF. Variable domain in full (rest from reference TRBV19 and TRBJ1-1): DGGITQSPKYLFRKEGQNVTLSCEQNLNHDAMYWYRQDPGQGLRLIYYSQIVNDFQKGDIAEGYSVSREKKESFPLTVTSAQKNPTAFYLCASSWGVRRWSTEAFFGQGTRLTVV.

In DNA form, the CDR3 reads TGTGCCAGTAGTAGTCTGGCGCGGGGTTTTAATTCACCCCTCCACTTT. Amino acid sequence: CASSSLARGFNSPLHF. V and J are TRBV19 and TRBJ1-6, with D unresolved. Germline V gene data show CDR1 as LNHDA and CDR2 as SQIVND (reference sequence). This CDR3 has 16 residues. Between the trimmed V and J ends, which lost 4 bases and 6 bases, there was a span of 16 bases. Based on the CDR3 plus reference TRBV19 and TRBJ1-6, the full variable domain is DGGITQSPKYLFRKEGQNVTLSCEQNLNHDAMYWYRQDPGQGLRLIYYSQIVNDFQKGDIAEGYSVSREKKESFPLTVTSAQKNPTAFYLCASSSLARGFNSPLHFGNGTRLTVT.

This chain uses TRBV20-1 with TRBJ1-1; D gene uncertain. This CDR3 has 11 residues. Germline V CDR1 and CDR2: DFQATT, SNEGSKA (reference sequence). The V end lost 2 bases, the J end lost 8 bases, and 9 bases lay between the germline ends. CDR3 in amino acids: CSARTKYEAFF. CDR3 bases: TGCAGTGCTAGAACTAAGTACGAAGCTTTCTTT.

On this clone: Within the sample, other DNA sequences also encode this same CDR3. This sequence joins TRBV12-3 or TRBV12-4 and TRBJ1-1; 7 bases map to TRBD1. This CDR3 is 12 amino acids long. The V and J ends lost 5 bases and 6 bases, in that order; junction bases with no gene match: 3. The CDR3 loop is CASSLQGSEAFF. CDR3 sequence (DNA): TGTGCCAGCAGTCTACAGGGGTCTGAAGCTTTCTTT.

The chain combines TRBV9 with TRBJ2-2; 10 positions match TRBD2. The CDR3 loop spans 18 amino acids. Trimming cost V 0 bases and J 7 bases; bases outside gene matches: 12. CDR1 is SGDLS and CDR2 is YYNGEE in the germline V gene. The CDR3 spells CASSVEGLAGVFDGELFF. The CDR3 coding sequence is TGTGCCAGCAGCGTAGAGGGCCTAGCGGGGGTTTTCGACGGGGAGCTGTTTTTT.

The chain has TRBV5-4 and TRBJ2-3; 15 nucleotides agree with TRBD2. V dropped 4 bases and J dropped 8; count of bases not matched to a gene: 5. Germline V gene data show CDR1 as SGHNT and CDR2 as YYREEE (reference sequence). The CDR3 is 15 amino acids. CDR3 protein: CASSTSGLAGGTQYF. The CDR3 DNA follows: TGTGCCAGCAGCACATCGGGACTAGCGGGGGGTACGCAGTATTTT.

The sample holds one count of this clone. The CDR3 nucleotides read TGTGCCAGCAGCTCCCGACATACAACTAATGAAAAACTGTTTTTT. This codes for CASSSRHTTNEKLFF. J is TRBJ1-4 and V is TRBV11-3; D is undetermined. The germline CDR1 and CDR2 sequences are SGHNT and YENEEA. V was clipped by 4 bases and J by 0 bases, with 9 bases between them. This CDR3 has 15 residues.

The rearrangement uses TRBV9 and TRBJ1-4, with D uncertain. The V and J ends lost 3 bases and 7 bases respectively, with 7 bases between them. CDR3 size: 12 residues. The V gene's germline CDR1 is SGDLS and CDR2 YYNGEE. The CDR3 loop is CASSASGEKLFF. The CDR3 DNA reads as TGTGCCAGCAGCGCAAGCGGTGAAAAACTGTTTTTT.

The V call is TRBV7-9, the J call TRBJ1-1; a weak D match, TRBD1 (6 bases). The ends were cut back, 6 bases at V and 0 bases at J, with 20 bases in the middle. Looked up from germline, CDR1 is SEHNR and CDR2 is FQNEAQ (reference sequence). The CDR3 runs 17 residues. The DNA of the CDR3 is TGTGCCAGCAGTCCACGGGGGGGCGCGTCTCTGAACACTGAAGCTTTCTTT. Translation gives CASSPRGGASLNTEAFF.